This T cell receptor beta chain was sequenced for a study of T-cell reconstitution after alpha-beta-depleted transplantation in children. Unique molecular identifiers featured in how the TCRbeta library was prepared. TCRdb itself ran the PCR reads through MiXCR, one entry per CDR3 protein. Here the sample spans around 160 distinct CDR3 sequences, about 9% being singletons. CDR1 ENHRY and CDR2 SYGVKD come from the germline V gene. This CDR3 is 16 amino acids long. V was clipped by 5 bases and J by 2 bases; unmatched bases: 9. This clonotype turned up a few times. Its target is unknown. Study-wide results and limits: T-cell counts and diversity were attributed mostly to newly produced T cells one year after transplant. Roughly two months post-transplant, alpha-beta T cells reportedly originated from several hundred graft clones that had expanded.

This sequence was found in a boy aged 2-9 years with chronic granulomatous disease, due to receive a stem cell transplant. The source was PBMCs, collected before TCRalphabeta/CD19-depleted stem cell transplant. This chain uses TRBV10-3 with TRBJ2-7; TRBD2 matches 10 bases. The CDR3 coding sequence is TGTGCCATCAGTACGCTAGCGGGAGCTCCCCCCTACGAGCAGTACTTC. Translated: CAISTLAGAPPYEQYF.